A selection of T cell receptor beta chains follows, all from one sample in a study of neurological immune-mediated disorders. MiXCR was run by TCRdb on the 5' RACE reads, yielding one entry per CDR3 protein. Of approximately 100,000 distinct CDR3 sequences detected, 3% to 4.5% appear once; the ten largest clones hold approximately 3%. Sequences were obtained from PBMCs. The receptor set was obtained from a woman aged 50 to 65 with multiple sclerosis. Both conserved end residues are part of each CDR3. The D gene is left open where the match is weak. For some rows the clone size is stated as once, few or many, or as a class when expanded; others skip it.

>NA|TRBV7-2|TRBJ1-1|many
TGTGCCAGCAGCTTACGGGCTTCAAGAACAGCGAACACTGAAGCTTTCTTT
CASSLRASRTANTEAFF
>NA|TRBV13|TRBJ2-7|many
TGTGCCAGCAGCTTGATATCCTACGAGCAGTACTTC
CASSLISYEQYF
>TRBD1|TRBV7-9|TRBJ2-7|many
TGTGCCAGCAGCGAACCGACAGGGATCAACGAGCAGTACTTC
CASSEPTGINEQYF
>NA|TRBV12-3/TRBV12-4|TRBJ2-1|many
TGTGCCAGCAGTTTAGGCGATGAGCAGTTCTTC
CASSLGDEQFF
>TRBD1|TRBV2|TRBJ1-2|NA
TGTGCCAGCAGTGAAAACTTGGGACAGGGGGTCTATGGCTACACCTTC
CASSENLGQGVYGYTF
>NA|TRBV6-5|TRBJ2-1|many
TGTGCCAGCAGACACTCGGGGGCCCGGCAAGACAATGAGCAGTTCTTC
CASRHSGARQDNEQFF
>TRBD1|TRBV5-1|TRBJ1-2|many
TGCGCCAGCAGCTTGGATGGACAGGGGGCGGGCTACACCTTC
CASSLDGQGAGYTF
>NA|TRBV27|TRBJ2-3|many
TGTGCCAGCAGTTTGCCGGGCACAGATACGCAGTATTTT
CASSLPGTDTQYF
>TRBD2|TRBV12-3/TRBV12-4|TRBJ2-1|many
TGTGCCAGCAGTTTAAACCCAGCGGGGAGCTCCTACAATGAGCAGTTCTTC
CASSLNPAGSSYNEQFF
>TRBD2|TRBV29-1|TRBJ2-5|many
TGCAGCGCGGGACTAGCCGGGGAGACCCAGTACTTC
CSAGLAGETQYF
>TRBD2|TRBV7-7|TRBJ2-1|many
TGTGCTAGCAGCCCCCGACTAGCGGGGGGCAATGAGCAGTTCTTC
CASSPRLAGGNEQFF
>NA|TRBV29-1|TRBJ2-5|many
TGCAGCGTTGCGACGTCGACAATCCAAGAGACCCAGTACTTC
CSVATSTIQETQYF
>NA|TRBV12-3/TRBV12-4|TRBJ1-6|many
TGTGCCAGCAGTTTAGCGTCCCAAAATTCACCCCTCCACTTT
CASSLASQNSPLHF
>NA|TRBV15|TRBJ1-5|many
TGTGCCACCAGCAGAGAGCGGGGTCATAGCAATCAGCCCCAGCATTTT
CATSRERGHSNQPQHF
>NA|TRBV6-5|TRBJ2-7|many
TGTGCCACCCAGGAGGGGTACGAGCAGTACTTC
CATQEGYEQYF
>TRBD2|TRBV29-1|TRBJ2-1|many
TGCAGCGTTGAAATGGTGGGACTAGCGGGGGACAATGAGCAGTTCTTC
CSVEMVGLAGDNEQFF
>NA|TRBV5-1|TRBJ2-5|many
TGCGCCAGCAGCTTGTTCCGTCCGGGGACCCAAGAGACCCAGTACTTC
CASSLFRPGTQETQYF
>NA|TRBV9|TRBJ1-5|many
TGTGCCAGCAGCGAATCGGGCGGGCCCAATCAGCCCCAGCATTTT
CASSESGGPNQPQHF
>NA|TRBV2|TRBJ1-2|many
TGTGCCAGCAGTGAAGAGACTTGGGTTGGCTACACCTTC
CASSEETWVGYTF
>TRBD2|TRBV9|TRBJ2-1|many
TGTGCCAGCAGCGCTAGCGGGGACCTCGGCGAGCAGTTCTTC
CASSASGDLGEQFF
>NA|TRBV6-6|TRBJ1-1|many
TGTGCCAGCAGTCCCCAAGGGAGCACTGAAGCTTTCTTT
CASSPQGSTEAFF
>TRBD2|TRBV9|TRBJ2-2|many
TGTGCCAGCAGTGGCCTGGGACGCGGGGGGGCCCGGGAGCTGTTTTTT
CASSGLGRGGARELFF